One sample yielded the 24 T cell receptor beta chains listed below, sequenced in a study of tumour-infiltrating T cells in Burkitt lymphoma. Generated by immunoSEQ multiplex PCR, the TCRdb table keeps only in-frame clones and is missing some. The sample holds dozens of clones. Sequencing was carried out using tumor tissue from a relapse. Receptors were obtained from a human donor with relapsed Burkitt lymphoma.

A remark on this clone: Other DNA sequences of this sample code for an identical CDR3. The chain uses TRBV18 and TRBJ1-3; no firm D call. Germline CDR1 is KGHSH and CDR2 is LQKENI. CDR3 size: 13 residues. V was trimmed by 1 base and J by 2 bases, leaving 3 bases between them. CDR3 residues: CASSPRAGNTIYF. DNA for the CDR3: TGTGCCAGCTCACCACGGGCTGGAAACACCATATATTTT.

DNA of the CDR3: TGTGCCAGCAGCCCTGGGACAGGGGACTACGAGCAGTACTTC. Protein product: CASSPGTGDYEQYF. The rearrangement links TRBV27 to TRBJ2-7, with 10 bases that match TRBD1. Germline-derived CDR1 and CDR2 are MNHEY and SMNVEV (reference sequence). With V trimmed by 6 bases and J by 3 bases, 5 bases remained unmatched. The CDR3 totals 14 residues.

The chain is built from TRBV5-1 and TRBJ1-1; 8 bases agree with TRBD1. J gave up 0 bases and V 4 bases, and 5 bases lay outside the gene matches. CDR1 is SGHRS, CDR2 YFSETQ, per germline. The CDR3 spans 15 residues. The CDR3 nucleotides read TGCGCCAGCAGCCCCGCAGGGGGCATGAACACTGAAGCTTTCTTT. It codes for CASSPAGGMNTEAFF.

This clone was seen a few times. The chain employs TRBV9 and TRBJ2-7, with TRBD1 matching over 9 bases. Germline-derived CDR1 and CDR2 are SGDLS and YYNGEE. This CDR3 is built from 15 residues. With V trimmed by 0 bases and J by 3 bases, 4 bases remained unmatched. The CDR3 nucleotides are TGTGCCAGCAGCGTAGACGGGACAGGGATCTACGAGCAGTACTTC. Its translation: CASSVDGTGIYEQYF.

This clone was seen a few times. The rearrangement uses TRBV5-8 and TRBJ2-3; D call uncertain. The length of the CDR3 is 11 residues. Germline assignment: CDR1 SGHTS and CDR2 YDEGEE. Trimming took off 10 bases at V and 2 bases at J, with 8 bases between the two ends. The CDR3 nucleotides are TGTGCCCCCGGATTCACAGATACGCAGTATTTT. Protein product: CAPGFTDTQYF.

This clone occurred a few times. The gene calls are TRBV30 and TRBJ1-1; D is perhaps TRBD1 (5 bases). CDR1 is GTSNPN, CDR2 SVGIG, per germline (reference sequence). The CDR3 contains 16 residues. Trimming took off 5 bases at V and 2 bases at J, with 21 bases between the two ends. CDR3 region: CAWAWTVGDLNTEAFF. In nucleotides, the CDR3 is TGTGCCTGGGCTTGGACCGTAGGGGATCTAAACACTGAAGCTTTCTTT.

The rearrangement uses TRBV27 and TRBJ1-5, with D maybe TRBD1 (5 bases). V lost 4 bases and J 5 bases, leaving 12 bases between the germline ends. Germline-derived CDR1 and CDR2 are MNHEY and SMNVEV (reference sequence). The CDR3 totals 14 residues. CDR3 amino acids: CASSYAGVHQPQHF. In nucleotides, the CDR3 is TGTGCCAGCAGTTACGCGGGGGTGCATCAGCCCCAGCATTTT.

This chain connects TRBV5-5 to TRBJ1-1, with 8 bases that match TRBD1. Germline loops: CDR1 SGHKS, CDR2 YYEKEE (reference sequence). CDR3 length: 15 amino acids. V lost 4 bases, J lost 2 bases, and 7 bases stayed unmatched. The CDR3 DNA reads as TGTGCCAGCAGCCAAACAGACAGGGGAAACACTGAAGCTTTCTTT. Residues: CASSQTDRGNTEAFF.

This clone was seen only a few times. The rearrangement links TRBV11-3 to TRBJ2-1, with a tentative D call TRBD2 (5 bases). Germline lookup yields CDR1 SGHNT and CDR2 YENEEA. CDR3 length: 14 amino acids. The ends were cut back, 2 bases at V and 7 bases at J, with 12 bases in the middle. CDR3: CASSLRSGVNEQFF. As DNA, the CDR3 is TGTGCCAGCAGCTTAAGGAGCGGAGTTAATGAGCAGTTCTTC. The variable domain in full, completed from reference TRBV11-3 and TRBJ2-1, reads EAGVVQSPRYKIIEKKQPVAFWCNPISGHNTLYWYLQNLGQGPELLIRYENEEAVDDSQLPKDRFSAERLKGVDSTLKIQPAELGDSAVYLCASSLRSGVNEQFFGPGTRLTVL.

V usage is TRBV20-1 and J usage is TRBJ2-7, with unresolved D. Deletions cut 1 base from V and 6 bases from J, with 7 bases between. The CDR3 consists of 11 residues. CDR1 is DFQATT, CDR2 SNEGSKA, per germline (reference sequence). The CDR3 coding sequence is TGCAGTGCTAGAGCTGTCTTCGAGCAGTACTTC. Protein: CSARAVFEQYF.

This chain connects TRBV7-9 to TRBJ2-7; D ambiguous. Germline V CDR1 and CDR2: SEHNR, FQNEAQ (reference sequence). The CDR3 length is 11 residues. Trimming removed 8 bases at V and 5 bases at J, with 10 bases between. The chain's CDR3 is CASALWDEQYF. As DNA, the CDR3 is TGTGCCAGCGCCCTGTGGGACGAGCAGTACTTC.

The chain is built from TRBV5-1 and TRBJ2-7; D gene ambiguous. Germline V CDR1 and CDR2: SGHRS, YFSETQ. CDR3 length equals 12 residues. The germline V and J ends were trimmed by 0 bases and 4 bases, with 5 bases remaining between them. DNA for the CDR3: TGCGCCAGCAGCTTGGAAGCTTACGAGCAGTACTTC. This codes for CASSLEAYEQYF. The full variable domain, in which reference TRBV5-1 and TRBJ2-7 provide the parts outside the CDR3, is KAGVTQTPRYLIKTRGQQVTLSCSPISGHRSVSWYQQTPGQGLQFLFEYFSETQRNKGNFPGRFSGRQFSNSRSEMNVSTLELGDSALYLCASSLEAYEQYFGPGTRLTVT.

The chain carries TRBV7-9 and TRBJ1-2, with TRBD1 matching 10 bases. Germline CDR1 SEHNR, CDR2 FQNEAQ (reference sequence). The CDR3 spans 16 residues. J was trimmed by 4 bases and V by 4 bases; bases with no gene match: 9. The CDR3 region is CASSSKGTGALYGYTF. The CDR3 DNA reads TGTGCCAGCAGCTCCAAGGGGACAGGGGCCCTCTATGGCTACACCTTC.

V is TRBV5-6 and J is TRBJ1-1; TRBD1 is a possible D gene (5 bases). This CDR3 contains 14 residues. V was trimmed by 4 bases and J by 3 bases, leaving 13 bases between them. The germline V gene has CDR1 SGHDT and CDR2 YYEEEE. CDR3 DNA: TGTGCCAGCAGCGCCGGACAAAGGGACACTGAAGCTTTCTTT. Encoded protein: CASSAGQRDTEAFF.

The rearrangement links TRBV5-6 to TRBJ2-3, with D uncertain. Deletions cut 4 bases from V and 3 bases from J, with 9 bases between. This CDR3 has 13 amino acids. Germline V CDR1 and CDR2: SGHDT, YYEEEE. The CDR3 loop reads CASSQRLTDTQYF. CDR3 bases: TGTGCCAGCAGCCAGAGACTGACAGATACGCAGTATTTT.

Of note for this clone: Within the sample, other DNA sequences also encode this same CDR3. The gene calls are TRBV27 and TRBJ1-5, with unresolved D. The V end lost 0 bases, the J end lost 9 bases, and 12 bases lay between the germline ends. CDR1 is MNHEY, CDR2 SMNVEV, per germline (reference sequence). The CDR3 consists of 14 residues. The CDR3 is CASSLSPNIRPQHF. Written as DNA, the CDR3 is TGTGCCAGCAGTTTATCGCCTAATATTAGGCCCCAGCATTTT.

The table lists this clone with a few counts. This chain uses TRBV30 with TRBJ1-3; TRBD1 is a possible D gene (6 bases). The CDR3 spans 17 residues. Germline-derived CDR1 and CDR2 are GTSNPN and SVGIG (reference sequence). The V gene lost 4 bases and the J gene lost 0 bases, with 19 bases spanning the gap. In DNA, the CDR3 is TGTGCCTGGATAGACAGGTCCATTTCGACCTCTGGAAACACCATATATTTT. Protein: CAWIDRSISTSGNTIYF.

The chain combines TRBV21-1 with TRBJ1-4; TRBD1, the table's D call, was not compared with the DNA. TRBV21-1 is classified as a pseudogene. This CDR3 contains 15 residues. This CDR3 is CASPTGPPTNEKLFF. In nucleotides, the CDR3 is TGTGCCAGTCCGACAGGGCCCCCAACTAATGAAAAACTGTTTTTT.

This clone is a singleton in its sample. The chain combines TRBV11-2 with TRBJ2-7, with D unclear. V gave up 4 bases and J gave up 0 bases, with 10 bases separating them. This CDR3 has 14 residues. Germline V gene data show CDR1 as SGHAT and CDR2 as FQNNGV. The CDR3 DNA is TGTGCCAGCAGCTCGACCGGGTACTCCTACGAGCAGTACTTC. Its protein is CASSSTGYSYEQYF.

This clone was recorded a few times. The chain combines TRBV9 with TRBJ2-1; 9 bases map to TRBD2. Trimming removed 3 bases from V and 8 bases from J; junction bases left unmatched: 6. Germline V CDR1 and CDR2: SGDLS, YYNGEE. The CDR3 spans 14 residues. The CDR3 here is CASSAPGLAYEQFF. In nucleotides, the CDR3 is TGTGCCAGCAGCGCCCCGGGACTAGCCTATGAGCAGTTCTTC.

The rearrangement uses TRBV6-5 and TRBJ2-7; 7 bases align to TRBD2. The CDR3 extends over 13 amino acids. J gave up 0 bases and V 7 bases, and 3 bases lay outside the gene matches. The germline V gene has CDR1 MNHEY and CDR2 SVGAGI. Written as DNA, the CDR3 is TGTGCCAGCACGGGGGGAAGCTCCTACGAGCAGTACTTC. This translates into CASTGGSSYEQYF.

This clone is judged hyperexpanded. The chain uses TRBV4-1 and TRBJ2-7, with D uncertain. The CDR3 extends over 13 amino acids. V gave up 1 base and J gave up 6 bases, with 10 bases separating them. The germline V gene has CDR1 MGHRA and CDR2 YSYEKL. The CDR3 here is CASSQVRFGEQYF. CDR3 nucleotide sequence: TGCGCCAGCAGCCAAGTTCGGTTCGGCGAGCAGTACTTC.

This chain links TRBV5-6 with TRBJ2-7; D remains unclear. The CDR3 runs 13 residues. CDR1 and CDR2 from the germline V gene are SGHDT and YYEEEE. Trimming removed 4 bases from V and 4 bases from J, with 12 bases in between. CDR3: CASSLGSGYEQYF. The CDR3 nucleotides are TGTGCCAGCAGCCTGGGTTCGGGTTACGAGCAGTACTTC. The full variable domain, rest sourced from reference TRBV5-6 and TRBJ2-7, is DAGVTQSPTHLIKTRGQQVTLRCSPKSGHDTVSWYQQALGQGPQFIFQYYEEEERQRGNFPDRFSGHQFPNYSSELNVNALLLGDSALYLCASSLGSGYEQYFGPGTRLTVT.

In this sample, this clone turned up a few times. The rearrangement uses TRBV6-5 and TRBJ2-1; D is unresolved. The V gene's germline CDR1 is MNHEY and CDR2 SVGAGI. Deletions cut 6 bases from V and 7 bases from J, with 13 bases between. The CDR3 is made up of 13 amino acids. DNA for the CDR3: TGTGCCAGCAGCCCCGACGGAAATAATGAGCAGTTCTTC. Translating gives CASSPDGNNEQFF.